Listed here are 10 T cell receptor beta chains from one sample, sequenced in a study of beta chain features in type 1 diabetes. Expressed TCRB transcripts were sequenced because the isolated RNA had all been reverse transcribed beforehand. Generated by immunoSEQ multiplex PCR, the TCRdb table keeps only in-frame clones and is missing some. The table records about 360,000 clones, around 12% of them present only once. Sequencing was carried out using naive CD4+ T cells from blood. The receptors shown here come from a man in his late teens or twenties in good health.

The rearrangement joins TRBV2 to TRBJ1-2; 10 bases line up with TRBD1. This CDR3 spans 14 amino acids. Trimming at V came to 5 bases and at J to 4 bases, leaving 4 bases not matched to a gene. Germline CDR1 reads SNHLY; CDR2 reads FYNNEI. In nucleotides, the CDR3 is TGTGCCAGCAGTCGGACAGGGGGAAGCTATGGCTACACCTTC. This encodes CASSRTGGSYGYTF.

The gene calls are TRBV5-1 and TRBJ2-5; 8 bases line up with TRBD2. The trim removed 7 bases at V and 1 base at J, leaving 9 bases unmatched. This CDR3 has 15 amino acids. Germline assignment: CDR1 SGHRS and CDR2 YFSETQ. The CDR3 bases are TGCGCCAGCGCGGGCGGGGGGACCCCCCAAGAGACCCAGTACTTC. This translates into CASAGGGTPQETQYF.

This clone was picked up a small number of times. The chain's CDR3 is CASSQTEGYGYTF. The CDR3 nucleotides read TGTGCCAGCTCACAGACCGAGGGCTATGGCTACACCTTC. The gene calls are TRBV18 and TRBJ1-2, with D hard to call. V was clipped by 4 bases and J by 4 bases, with 10 bases between them. Germline V gene lookup returns CDR1 KGHSH and CDR2 LQKENI. This CDR3 is built from 13 residues.

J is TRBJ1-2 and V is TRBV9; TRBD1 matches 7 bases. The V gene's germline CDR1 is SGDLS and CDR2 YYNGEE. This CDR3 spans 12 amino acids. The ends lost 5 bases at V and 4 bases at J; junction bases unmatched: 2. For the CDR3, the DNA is TGTGCCAGCAGGACAGGGAGCTATGGCTACACCTTC. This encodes CASRTGSYGYTF. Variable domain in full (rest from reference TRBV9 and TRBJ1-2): DSGVTQTPKHLITATGQRVTLRCSPRSGDLSVYWYQQSLDQGLQFLIQYYNGEERAKGNILERFSAQQFPDLHSELNLSSLELGDSALYFCASRTGSYGYTFGSGTRLTVV.

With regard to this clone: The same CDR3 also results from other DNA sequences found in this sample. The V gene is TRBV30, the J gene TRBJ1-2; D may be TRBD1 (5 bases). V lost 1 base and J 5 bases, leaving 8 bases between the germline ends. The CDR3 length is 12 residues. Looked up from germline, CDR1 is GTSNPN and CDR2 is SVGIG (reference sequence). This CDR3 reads CAWSAGGYGYTF. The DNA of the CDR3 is TGTGCCTGGAGTGCCGGGGGGTATGGCTACACCTTC.

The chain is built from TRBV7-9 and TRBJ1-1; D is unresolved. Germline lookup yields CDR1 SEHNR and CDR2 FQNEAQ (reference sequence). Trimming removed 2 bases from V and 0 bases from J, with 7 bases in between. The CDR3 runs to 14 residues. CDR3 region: CASSLLAMNTEAFF. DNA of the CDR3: TGTGCCAGCAGCTTACTAGCTATGAACACTGAAGCTTTCTTT.

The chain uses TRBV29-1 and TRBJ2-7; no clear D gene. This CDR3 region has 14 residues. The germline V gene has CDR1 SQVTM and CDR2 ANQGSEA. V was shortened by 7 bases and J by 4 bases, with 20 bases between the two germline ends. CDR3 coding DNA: TGCAGCGCCGTCTTTATGGGCGACCAATACGAGCAGTACTTC. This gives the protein CSAVFMGDQYEQYF.

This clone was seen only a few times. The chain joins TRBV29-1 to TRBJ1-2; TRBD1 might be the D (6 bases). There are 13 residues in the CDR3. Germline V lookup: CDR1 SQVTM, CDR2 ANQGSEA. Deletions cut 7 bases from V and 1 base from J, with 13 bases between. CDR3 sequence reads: CSAQGGVNYGYTF. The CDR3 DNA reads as TGCAGCGCACAGGGAGGGGTTAACTATGGCTACACCTTC.

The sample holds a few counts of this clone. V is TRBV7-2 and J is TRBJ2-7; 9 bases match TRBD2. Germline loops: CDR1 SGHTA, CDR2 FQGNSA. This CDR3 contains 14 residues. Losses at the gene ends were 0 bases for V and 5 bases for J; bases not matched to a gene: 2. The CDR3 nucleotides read TGTGCCAGCAGCTTAGCGGGCGGGAGGGACGAGCAGTACTTC. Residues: CASSLAGGRDEQYF.

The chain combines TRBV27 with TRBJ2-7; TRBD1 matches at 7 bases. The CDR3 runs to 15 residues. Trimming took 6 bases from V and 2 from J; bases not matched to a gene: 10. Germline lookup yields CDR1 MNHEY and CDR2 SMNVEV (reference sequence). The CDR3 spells CASRIGQAQAYEQYF. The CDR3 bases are TGTGCCAGCAGAATAGGACAGGCTCAAGCCTACGAGCAGTACTTC.